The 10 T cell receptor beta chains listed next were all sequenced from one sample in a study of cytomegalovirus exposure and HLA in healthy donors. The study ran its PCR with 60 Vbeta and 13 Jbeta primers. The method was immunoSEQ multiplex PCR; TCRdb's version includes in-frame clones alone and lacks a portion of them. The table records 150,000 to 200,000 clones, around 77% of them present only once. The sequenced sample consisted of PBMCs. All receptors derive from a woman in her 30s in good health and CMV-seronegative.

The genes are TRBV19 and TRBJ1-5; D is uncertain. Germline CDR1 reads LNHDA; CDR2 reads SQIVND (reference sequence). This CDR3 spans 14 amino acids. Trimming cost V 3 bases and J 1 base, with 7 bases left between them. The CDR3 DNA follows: TGTGCCAGTAGTATCCTAGGCAGCAATCAGCCCCAGCATTTT. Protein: CASSILGSNQPQHF.

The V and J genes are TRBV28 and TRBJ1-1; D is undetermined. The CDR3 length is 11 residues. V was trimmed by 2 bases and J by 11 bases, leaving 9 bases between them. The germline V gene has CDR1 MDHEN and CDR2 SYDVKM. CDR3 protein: CASSLNRVAFF. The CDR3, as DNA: TGTGCCAGCAGTTTAAACCGCGTCGCTTTCTTT.

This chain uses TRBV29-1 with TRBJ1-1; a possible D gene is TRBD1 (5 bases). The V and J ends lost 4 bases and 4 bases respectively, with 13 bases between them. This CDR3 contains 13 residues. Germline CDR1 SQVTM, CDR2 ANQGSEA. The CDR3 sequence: CSVVKGMSTEAFF. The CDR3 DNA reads TGCAGCGTTGTCAAGGGGATGTCCACTGAAGCTTTCTTT.

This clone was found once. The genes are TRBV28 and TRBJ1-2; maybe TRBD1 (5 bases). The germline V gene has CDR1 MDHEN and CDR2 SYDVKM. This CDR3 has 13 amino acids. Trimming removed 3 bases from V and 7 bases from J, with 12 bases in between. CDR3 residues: CASSLSRVAGYTF. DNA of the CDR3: TGTGCCAGCAGTTTGAGCAGGGTGGCTGGCTACACCTTC.

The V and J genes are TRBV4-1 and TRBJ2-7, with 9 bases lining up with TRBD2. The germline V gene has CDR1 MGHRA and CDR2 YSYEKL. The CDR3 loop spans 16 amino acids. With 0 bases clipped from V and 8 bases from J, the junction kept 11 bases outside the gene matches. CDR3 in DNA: TGCGCCAGCAGCCAAGAGTTGGGACTAGCTGCACGCCAGCAGTACTTC. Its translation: CASSQELGLAARQQYF.

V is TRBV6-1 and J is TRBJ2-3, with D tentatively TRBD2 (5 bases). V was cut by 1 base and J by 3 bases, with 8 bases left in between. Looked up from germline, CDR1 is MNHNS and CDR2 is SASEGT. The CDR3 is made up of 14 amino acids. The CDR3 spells CASSEVRGTDTQYF. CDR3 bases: TGTGCCAGCAGTGAAGTTCGGGGTACAGATACGCAGTATTTT.

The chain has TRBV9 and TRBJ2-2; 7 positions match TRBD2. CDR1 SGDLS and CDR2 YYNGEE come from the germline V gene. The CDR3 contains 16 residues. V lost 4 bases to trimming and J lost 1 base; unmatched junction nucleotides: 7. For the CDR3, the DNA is TGTGCCAGCAGCCCTAATTGGGGGGGGAACACCGGGGAGCTGTTTTTT. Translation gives CASSPNWGGNTGELFF.

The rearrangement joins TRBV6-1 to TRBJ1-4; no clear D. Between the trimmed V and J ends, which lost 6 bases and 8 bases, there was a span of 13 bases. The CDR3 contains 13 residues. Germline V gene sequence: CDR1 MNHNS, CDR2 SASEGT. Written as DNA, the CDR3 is TGTGCCAGCAGCGAGCGGCTACGAGAAAAACTGTTTTTT. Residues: CASSERLREKLFF.

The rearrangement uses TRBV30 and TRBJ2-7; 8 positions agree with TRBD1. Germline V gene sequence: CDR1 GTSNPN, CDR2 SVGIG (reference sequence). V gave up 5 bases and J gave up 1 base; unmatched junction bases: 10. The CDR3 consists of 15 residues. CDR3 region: CAWARGQGISYEQYF. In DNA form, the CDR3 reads TGTGCCTGGGCTCGCGGACAGGGAATTTCCTACGAGCAGTACTTC.

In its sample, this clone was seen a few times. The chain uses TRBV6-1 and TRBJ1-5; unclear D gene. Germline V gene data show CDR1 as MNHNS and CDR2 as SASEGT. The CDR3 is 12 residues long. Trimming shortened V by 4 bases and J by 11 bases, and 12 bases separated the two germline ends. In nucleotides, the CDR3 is TGTGCCAGCAGTGGGGCCTCTTCAACCCAGCATTTT. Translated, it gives CASSGASSTQHF.